This is a list of T cell receptor beta chains from one sample in a study of identical twins. TCRdb analysed the 5' RACE reads with MiXCR anew, one entry per CDR3 protein. The sample lists 570,000 or so distinct CDR3 sequences, 9% to 10% seen once, with approximately 3.2% in the top ten. The same sample was also studied in work on yellow fever vaccine responses in identical twins.

The source material was PBMCs. Receptors originate from a woman aged 18-35 years in good health. The conserved cysteine and the conserved F or W are not part of the CDR3 here.

>TRBJ2-7|TRBV7-2
ASSLARGPLYEQY
>TRBJ2-7|TRBV24-1
ATSDTGAYEQY
>TRBJ2-1|TRBV24-1
ATSDSSVDEQF
>TRBJ2-1|TRBV9
ASSVLGPGYEQF
>TRBJ2-5|TRBV30
AWTQGPQETQY
>TRBJ1-1|TRBV6-5
ASSSDGTPVPEAF
>TRBJ2-7|TRBV2
ASTKGIGSYEQY
>TRBJ1-6|TRBV20-1
SARESAGLDSPLH
>TRBJ2-2|TRBV6-1
ASRIAGGANTGELF
>TRBJ2-1|TRBV5-1
ASSFQGGSGNEQF
>TRBJ2-2|TRBV6-1
ASSEHLALGELF
>TRBJ2-7|TRBV4-1
ASSQEGTAASYEQY
>TRBJ2-1|TRBV29-1
SVEGGQGGNEQF
>TRBJ1-1|TRBV25-1
ASSKGQGGAVNTEAF
>TRBJ2-2|TRBV6-4
ASTRADGELF
>TRBJ2-3|TRBV15
ATSRGLAGPTDTQY
>TRBJ2-1|TRBV27
ASSFKGAGYNEQF
>TRBJ2-1|TRBV20-1
SAAGTSGLSEQF
>TRBJ2-7|TRBV7-9
ASSGTGGPYEQY
>TRBJ2-3|TRBV11-3
ASARHTDTQY
>TRBJ1-2|TRBV27
ASSFRGGSYGYT
>TRBJ2-1|TRBV3-1
ASSHSGTSSEQF
>TRBJ2-1|TRBV4-1
ASSQMLAGPYNEQF
>TRBJ1-4|TRBV5-1
ASSPGTGVFDEKLF
>TRBJ1-1|TRBV6-1
ASSEGTGGMRMAF
>TRBJ2-5|TRBV6-2/TRBV6-3
ASSYFRPGRLQETQY
>TRBJ2-3|TRBV5-5
ASSFPQRQDTQY
>TRBJ2-1|TRBV5-1
ASSLVPSGGENEQF
>TRBJ2-7|TRBV27
ASRPYQPLLTEQY
>TRBJ1-4|TRBV5-6
ASSFVGAGEKLF
>TRBJ2-2|TRBV7-9
ATDVSGELF
>TRBJ2-7|TRBV5-6
ASSSSGSGKLSSYEQY
>TRBJ2-1|TRBV29-1
SVDLPGASGKDNEQF
>TRBJ2-3|TRBV9
ASSVGRTSGRWGTDTQY
>TRBJ2-1|TRBV4-3
ASSQEIAVYNEQF
>TRBJ2-7|TRBV5-1
ASSLDGVSKDEQY
>TRBJ2-7|TRBV2
ASRAGTAYEQY
>TRBJ1-1|TRBV5-1
ASSPGTGSLSAF
>TRBJ2-5|TRBV5-1
ASSPGSGKETQY
>TRBJ2-1|TRBV4-2
ASSQQGTSGSSYNEQF
>TRBJ1-5|TRBV6-2/TRBV6-3
ASSHLRSGAVIQPQH
>TRBJ2-7|TRBV11-2
ASSSRLVPYEQY